Presented here are 7 T cell receptor beta chains from one specimen sequenced in a study of beta chain features in type 1 diabetes. Expressed TCRB transcripts were sequenced because the entire RNA isolate underwent reverse transcription. Data came from immunoSEQ multiplex PCR; TCRdb stores just in-frame clones and leaves some out. The sample carries some 52,000 clones, roughly two fifths recorded once. Overall study results and limits: There was a moderate but significant shortening of TCRB CDR3s in all four CD4+ subsets of Type 1 diabetes patients.

The antigens for these receptors are not known. Sequencing was carried out using Tregs from blood. These receptors were taken from a man aged 25 to 40 with type 1 diabetes.

This clone was observed once. The rearrangement uses TRBV28 and TRBJ2-3; weak D call: TRBD1 (6 bases). CDR1 and CDR2 from the germline V gene are MDHEN and SYDVKM. This CDR3 has 15 amino acids. V was pared by 11 bases and J by 0 bases, with 18 bases between. The CDR3 DNA reads as TGTGCCGGATCTTCCCACAGGGATAGCACAGATACGCAGTATTTT. Amino acid sequence: CAGSSHRDSTDTQYF.

The gene calls are TRBV18 and TRBJ2-1, with 8 bases that match TRBD2. The CDR3 has 13 residues. Germline-derived CDR1 and CDR2 are KGHSH and LQKENI. After removal of 3 bases from V and 8 bases from J, the junction contained 3 bases not matched to a gene. The CDR3 protein is CASSPGLVDEQFF. The CDR3 bases are TGTGCCAGCTCACCGGGACTAGTGGATGAGCAGTTCTTC.

The chain is built from TRBV28 and TRBJ2-1; tentatively, D is TRBD1 (5 bases). Germline V CDR1 and CDR2: MDHEN, SYDVKM. CDR3 size: 13 residues. V was shortened by 2 bases and J by 8 bases, with 10 bases between the two germline ends. CDR3 region: CASSLRGPDEQFF. CDR3 in DNA: TGTGCCAGCAGTTTAAGGGGCCCGGATGAGCAGTTCTTC. The full variable domain, rest sourced from reference TRBV28 and TRBJ2-1, is DVKVTQSSRYLVKRTGEKVFLECVQDMDHENMFWYRQDPGLGLRLIYFSYDVKMKEKGDIPEGYSVSREKKERFSLILESASTNQTSMYLCASSLRGPDEQFFGPGTRLTVL.

The chain links TRBV7-3 to TRBJ2-5; weak D call: TRBD2 (5 bases). The CDR3 contains 13 residues. Trimming cost V 2 bases and J 3 bases, with 7 bases left between them. The germline CDR1 and CDR2 sequences are SGHTA and FQGTGA. The CDR3 region has the DNA TGTGCCAGCAGCTTAGACGGGAAAGAGACCCAGTACTTC. It codes for CASSLDGKETQYF. The whole variable domain, remainder taken from reference TRBV7-3 and TRBJ2-5, is GAGVSQTPSNKVTEKGKYVELRCDPISGHTALYWYRQSLGQGPEFLIYFQGTGAADDSGLPNDRFFAVRPEGSVSTLKIQRTERGDSAVYLCASSLDGKETQYFGPGTRLLVL.

This chain connects TRBV9 to TRBJ2-1, with no clear D. This CDR3 contains 13 residues. V lost 4 bases and J 4 bases, leaving 9 bases between the germline ends. The germline CDR1 and CDR2 sequences are SGDLS and YYNGEE. This chain's CDR3 is CASSPAQYNEQFF. Here the CDR3 DNA reads TGTGCCAGCAGCCCTGCCCAGTACAATGAGCAGTTCTTC. The full variable domain, rest sourced from reference TRBV9 and TRBJ2-1, is DSGVTQTPKHLITATGQRVTLRCSPRSGDLSVYWYQQSLDQGLQFLIQYYNGEERAKGNILERFSAQQFPDLHSELNLSSLELGDSALYFCASSPAQYNEQFFGPGTRLTVL.

This clone was counted only a few times. V gene TRBV14 combines with J gene TRBJ2-1, with TRBD2 matching over 7 bases. CDR1 and CDR2 from the germline V gene are SGHDN and FVKESK. Trimming removed 2 bases from V and 8 bases from J; junction bases left unmatched: 9. The CDR3 loop spans 15 amino acids. The CDR3 protein is CASSQPREGLDEQFF. Here the CDR3 DNA reads TGTGCCAGCAGCCAACCGAGGGAGGGCCTAGATGAGCAGTTCTTC.

The chain joins TRBV6-5 to TRBJ2-1, with TRBD2 matching over 11 bases. The V and J ends lost 5 bases and 3 bases, in that order; junction bases with no gene match: 3. The CDR3 contains 15 residues. Looked up from germline, CDR1 is MNHEY and CDR2 is SVGAGI. The CDR3 nucleotides are TGTGCCAGCAGTGTTAGCGGGAGGGTCTACAATGAGCAGTTCTTC. It specifies CASSVSGRVYNEQFF.